A selection of T cell receptor beta chains follows, all from one sample in a study of blood T cell repertoires in COVID-19. Method: immunoSEQ multiplex PCR; TCRdb's copy keeps in-frame clones and lacks some. Of roughly 340,000 clones in the sample, over 75% were seen once. Input material: PBMCs or T cells enriched from blood (not recorded which). These receptors were collected from a man aged 18 to 29 who had recovered from COVID-19. Each CDR3 is given with its conserved first and last residue. Size is stated for part of the rows, as once, few or many counts, or as a class when the clone is expanded.

16	TRBJ2-2	TRBV19	-	CASDWGGASNTGELFF
14	TRBJ2-7	TRBV6-5	-	CASRRGQGDYEQYF
15	TRBJ1-4	TRBV7-2	-	CASSNYREPKGKLFF
15	TRBJ2-7	TRBV9	-	CASSVGGDSLYEQYF
13	TRBJ2-7	TRBV19	-	CASSIDRTYEQYF
12	TRBJ1-1	TRBV13	-	CASSLGTPEAFF
15	TRBJ1-6	TRBV19	-	CASSIEPFGNSPLHF
14	TRBJ1-6	TRBV6-5	-	CASRADRGRLPLHF
16	TRBJ2-3	TRBV5-4	once	CASRKASGGYTDTQYF
14	TRBJ2-7	TRBV4-1	-	CASSQDNGTYEQYF
15	TRBJ2-3	TRBV28	-	CASSFGSFATDTQYF
13	TRBJ2-3	TRBV2	-	CASIEVEGDTQYF
13	TRBJ1-2	TRBV3-1/TRBV3-2	-	CASSQGGIGGYTF
18	TRBJ2-2	TRBV4-3	-	CASSQGGKRVADTGELFF
16	TRBJ2-7	TRBV25-1	-	CASSEYTGQNFYEQYF
17	TRBJ1-1	TRBV27	-	CASRPRTGGEVGTEAFF
11	TRBJ2-1	TRBV29-1	-	CSVTGAGEQFF
13	TRBJ2-1	TRBV29-1	-	CSDQGILYNEQFF
15	TRBJ2-5	TRBV5-1	-	CASRTSGVRQETQYF
10	TRBJ1-2	TRBV20-1	few	CSAWADSYTF
15	TRBJ1-6	TRBV19	-	CASSIRDRDNSPLHF
13	TRBJ2-7	TRBV15	-	CATATVNSYEQYF
17	TRBJ2-7	TRBV5-1	-	CASSLSGFERDLGEQYF
16	TRBJ2-1	TRBV4-2	-	CASSQVGGGSYNEQFF
14	TRBJ1-5	TRBV6-5	-	CASSPNYDLQPQHF
14	TRBJ2-5	TRBV10-2	-	CASSSISGQETQYF
10	TRBJ2-1	TRBV27	-	CARRTARQFF